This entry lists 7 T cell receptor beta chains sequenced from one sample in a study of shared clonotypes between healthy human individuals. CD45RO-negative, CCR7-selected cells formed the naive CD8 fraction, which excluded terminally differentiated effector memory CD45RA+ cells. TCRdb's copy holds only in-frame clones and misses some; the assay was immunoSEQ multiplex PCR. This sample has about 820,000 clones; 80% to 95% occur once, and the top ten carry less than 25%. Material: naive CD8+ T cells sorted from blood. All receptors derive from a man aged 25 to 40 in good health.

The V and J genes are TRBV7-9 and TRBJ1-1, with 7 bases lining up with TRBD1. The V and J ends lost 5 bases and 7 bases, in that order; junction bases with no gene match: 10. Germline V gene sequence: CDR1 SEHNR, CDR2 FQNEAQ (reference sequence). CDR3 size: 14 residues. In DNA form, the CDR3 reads TGTGCCAGCAGCGAGTCCAGACAGGGCCGTGAAGCTTTCTTT. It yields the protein CASSESRQGREAFF.

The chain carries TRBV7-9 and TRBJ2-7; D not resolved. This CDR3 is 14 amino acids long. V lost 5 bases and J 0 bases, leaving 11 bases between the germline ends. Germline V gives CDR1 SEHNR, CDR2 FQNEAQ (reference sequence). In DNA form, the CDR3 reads TGTGCCAGCAGCCTGGTCACGGGCTCCTACGAGCAGTACTTC. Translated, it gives CASSLVTGSYEQYF.

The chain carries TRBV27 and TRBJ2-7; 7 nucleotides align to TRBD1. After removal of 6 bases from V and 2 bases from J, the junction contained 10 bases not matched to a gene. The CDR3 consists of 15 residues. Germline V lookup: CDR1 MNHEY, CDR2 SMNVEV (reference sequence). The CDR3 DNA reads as TGTGCCAGCAGGCCAGGGTCCGGGACAGCCTACGAGCAGTACTTC. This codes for CASRPGSGTAYEQYF.

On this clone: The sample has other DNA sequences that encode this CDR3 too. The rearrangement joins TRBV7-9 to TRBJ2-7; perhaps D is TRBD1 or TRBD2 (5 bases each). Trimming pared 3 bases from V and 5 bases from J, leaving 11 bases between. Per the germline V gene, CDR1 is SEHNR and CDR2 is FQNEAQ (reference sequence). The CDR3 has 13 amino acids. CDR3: CASSLLLGDEQYF. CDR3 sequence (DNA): TGTGCCAGCAGCTTGCTTTTGGGGGACGAGCAGTACTTC.

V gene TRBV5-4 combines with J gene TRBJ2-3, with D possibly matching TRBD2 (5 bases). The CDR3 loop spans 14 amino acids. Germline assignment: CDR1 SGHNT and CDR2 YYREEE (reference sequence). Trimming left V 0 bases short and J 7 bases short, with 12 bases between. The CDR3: CASSLVAGANTQYF. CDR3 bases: TGTGCCAGCAGCTTGGTTGCGGGTGCAAATACGCAGTATTTT.

This CDR3 reads CASSPSTDFALAGGPYNEQFF. The CDR3 region has the DNA TGTGCCAGCAGTCCCTCGACAGATTTCGCTTTAGCGGGAGGGCCCTACAATGAGCAGTTCTTC. The chain couples TRBV28 to TRBJ2-1; 11 bases map to TRBD2. The germline V gene has CDR1 MDHEN and CDR2 SYDVKM. The CDR3 length is 21 residues. Losses at the gene ends were 5 bases for V and 2 bases for J; bases not matched to a gene: 20. The full variable domain, with the rest looked up from reference TRBV28 and TRBJ2-1, is DVKVTQSSRYLVKRTGEKVFLECVQDMDHENMFWYRQDPGLGLRLIYFSYDVKMKEKGDIPEGYSVSREKKERFSLILESASTNQTSMYLCASSPSTDFALAGGPYNEQFFGPGTRLTVL.

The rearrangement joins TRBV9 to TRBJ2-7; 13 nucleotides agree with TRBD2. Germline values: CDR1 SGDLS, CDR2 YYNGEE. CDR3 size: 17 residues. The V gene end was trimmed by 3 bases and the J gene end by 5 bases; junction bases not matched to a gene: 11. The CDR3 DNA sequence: TGTGCCAGCAGCGGTGGACTAGCGGGAGCTTCCCACCACGAGCAGTACTTC. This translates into CASSGGLAGASHHEQYF.